This T cell receptor (beta chain) was identified during a study of shared clonotypes between healthy human individuals. Comments on this clone: What it binds is not known.

Findings and caveats of the study: Few donors restricted represented genetic and exposure-history diversity. Sequencing depth was a factor that was expected to affect clonotype sharing among donors.

Germline CDR1 reads SGHNT; CDR2 reads YYREEE (reference sequence). V was cut by 0 bases and J by 2 bases, with 8 bases left in between. CDR3 length: 15 residues. Sequenced by immunoSEQ multiplex PCR; TCRdb stores in-frame clones only, minus some. Here the sample spans 2 million to 2.5 million clones, more than 90% being singletons. The sequencing sample was made of naive CD4+ T cells sorted from blood. The subset denotes: CD45RA+ positively selected. The sequence derives from a man between 18 and 29 years old in good health. The chain joins TRBV5-4 to TRBJ2-2; D call uncertain. For the CDR3, the DNA is TGTGCCAGCAGCTTGGTTGTAGAAAACACCGGGGAGCTGTTTTTT. It translates to CASSLVVENTGELFF.